The source of this T cell receptor beta chain is a study of blood T cells in healthy people across ages. Study-level results: CMV infection status of these donors was not known. Diversity estimated from one million T cells was considered an underestimate.

The authors ran a second PCR of about 6 to 11 cycles using a sample-barcoded 5' primer and a J-beta primer mix. Every sample gave at least 2.5 million paired-end reads containing CDR3. TCRdb itself ran the 5' RACE reads through MiXCR, one entry per CDR3 protein. The sample includes around 970,000 distinct CDR3 sequences, roughly 51% of them seen just once. Germline trimming cut 3 bases from V and 4 bases from J; bases unmatched to any gene: 5. CDR1 is SGHTS, CDR2 YDEGEE, per germline. This CDR3 comprises 15 residues. Ten or more counts support this clonotype. Its antigen is unidentified. The TCR originated in a woman between 55 and 75 years old in good health. Sequencing input: blood. The chain recombines TRBV5-8 with TRBJ2-1; 9 nucleotides match TRBD1. Here the CDR3 reads CASSSGTGIYNEQFF. For the CDR3, the DNA is TGTGCCAGCAGCTCCGGGACAGGGATTTACAATGAGCAGTTCTTC. Drawing the rest from reference TRBV5-8 and TRBJ2-1, the complete variable domain is EAGVTQSPTHLIKTRGQQATLRCSPISGHTSVYWYQQALGLGLQFLLWYDEGEERNRGNFPPRFSGRQFPNYSSELNVNALELEDSALYLCASSSGTGIYNEQFFGPGTRLTVL.